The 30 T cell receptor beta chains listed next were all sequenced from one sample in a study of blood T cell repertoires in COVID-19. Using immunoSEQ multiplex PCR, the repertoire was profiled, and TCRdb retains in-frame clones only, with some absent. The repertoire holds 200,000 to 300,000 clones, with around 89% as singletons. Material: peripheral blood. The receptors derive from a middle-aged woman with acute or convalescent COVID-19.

The DNA of the CDR3 is TGCGCCAGCAGCTCAACTACTCTAAAAGAGACCCAGTACTTC. Amino acid sequence: CASSSTTLKETQYF. This chain uses TRBV5-1 with TRBJ2-5; no clear D. The V end was cut by 3 bases, the J end by 3 bases, with 12 bases between. This CDR3 has 14 residues. Germline loops: CDR1 SGHRS, CDR2 YFSETQ.

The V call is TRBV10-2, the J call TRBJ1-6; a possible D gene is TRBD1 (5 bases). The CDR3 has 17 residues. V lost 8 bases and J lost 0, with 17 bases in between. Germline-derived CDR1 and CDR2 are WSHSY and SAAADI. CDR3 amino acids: CASLTLQESSYNSPLHF. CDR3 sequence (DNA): TGCGCCAGCCTAACCTTACAGGAGAGCTCCTATAATTCACCCCTCCACTTT.

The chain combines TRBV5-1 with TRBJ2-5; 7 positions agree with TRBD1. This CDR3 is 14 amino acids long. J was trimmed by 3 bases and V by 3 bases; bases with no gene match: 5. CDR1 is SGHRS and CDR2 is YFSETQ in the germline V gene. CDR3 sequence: CASSSGTVKETQYF. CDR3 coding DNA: TGCGCCAGCAGCTCCGGGACAGTGAAAGAGACCCAGTACTTC.

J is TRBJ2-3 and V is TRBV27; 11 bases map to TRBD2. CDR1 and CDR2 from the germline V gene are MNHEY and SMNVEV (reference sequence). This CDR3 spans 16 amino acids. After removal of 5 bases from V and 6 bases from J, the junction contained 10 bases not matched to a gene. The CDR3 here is CASSGRLAGNRDTQYF. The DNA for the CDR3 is TGTGCCAGCAGTGGCCGACTAGCGGGGAATAGGGATACGCAGTATTTT.

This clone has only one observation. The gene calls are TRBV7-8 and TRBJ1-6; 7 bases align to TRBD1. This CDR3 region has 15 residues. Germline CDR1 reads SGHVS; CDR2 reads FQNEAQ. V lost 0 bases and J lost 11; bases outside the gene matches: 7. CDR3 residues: CASSLAGGPEAPLHF. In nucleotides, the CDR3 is TGTGCCAGCAGCTTAGCAGGGGGCCCAGAGGCACCCCTCCACTTT.

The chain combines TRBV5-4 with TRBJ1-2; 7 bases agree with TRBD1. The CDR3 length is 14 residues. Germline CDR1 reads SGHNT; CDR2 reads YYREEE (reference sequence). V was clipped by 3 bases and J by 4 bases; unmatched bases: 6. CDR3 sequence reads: CASSSGKGAYGYTF. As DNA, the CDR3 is TGTGCCAGCAGCTCCGGCAAGGGGGCCTATGGCTACACCTTC.

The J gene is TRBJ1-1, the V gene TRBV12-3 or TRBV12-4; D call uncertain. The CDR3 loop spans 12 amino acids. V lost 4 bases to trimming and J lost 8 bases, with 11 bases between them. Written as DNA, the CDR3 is TGTGCCAGCAGTTCTCTAGCCACCGAAGCTTTCTTT. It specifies CASSSLATEAFF.

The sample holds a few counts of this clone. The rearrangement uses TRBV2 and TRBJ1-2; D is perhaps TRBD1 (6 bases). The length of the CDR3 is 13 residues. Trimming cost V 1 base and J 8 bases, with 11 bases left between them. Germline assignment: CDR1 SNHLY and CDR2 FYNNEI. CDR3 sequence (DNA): TGTGCCAGCAGTGAAGAGACAGGTCGGGGCTACACCTTC. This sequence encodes CASSEETGRGYTF.

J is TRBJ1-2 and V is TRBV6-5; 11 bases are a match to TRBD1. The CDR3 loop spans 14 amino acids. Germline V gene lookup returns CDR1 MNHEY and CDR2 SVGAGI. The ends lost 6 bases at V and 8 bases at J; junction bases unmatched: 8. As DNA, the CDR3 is TGTGCCAGCAGCCCCGGGACAGGGGGTGGAGGCTACACCTTC. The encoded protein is CASSPGTGGGGYTF.

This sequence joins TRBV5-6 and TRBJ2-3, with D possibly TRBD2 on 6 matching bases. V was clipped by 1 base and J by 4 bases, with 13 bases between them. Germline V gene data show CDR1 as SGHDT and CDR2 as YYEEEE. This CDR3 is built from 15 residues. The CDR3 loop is CASSLPGRRADTQYF. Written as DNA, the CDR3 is TGTGCCAGCAGCTTGCCCGGCAGGAGGGCAGATACGCAGTATTTT. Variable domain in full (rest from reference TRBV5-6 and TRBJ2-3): DAGVTQSPTHLIKTRGQQVTLRCSPKSGHDTVSWYQQALGQGPQFIFQYYEEEERQRGNFPDRFSGHQFPNYSSELNVNALLLGDSALYLCASSLPGRRADTQYFGPGTRLTVL.

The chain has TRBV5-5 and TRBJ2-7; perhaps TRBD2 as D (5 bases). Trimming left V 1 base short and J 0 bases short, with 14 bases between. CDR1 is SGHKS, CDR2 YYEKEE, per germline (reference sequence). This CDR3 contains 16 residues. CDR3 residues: CASSLWPGSSSYEQYV. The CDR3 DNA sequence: TGTGCCAGCAGCTTGTGGCCGGGGTCGAGCTCCTACGAGCAGTACGTC.

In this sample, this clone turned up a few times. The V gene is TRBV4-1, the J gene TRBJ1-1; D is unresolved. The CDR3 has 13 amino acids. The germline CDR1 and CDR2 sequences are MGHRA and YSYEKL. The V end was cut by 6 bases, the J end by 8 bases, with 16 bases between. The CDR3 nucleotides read TGCGCCAGCAGACTATCCTTGGCCGACGAAGCTTTCTTT. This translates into CASRLSLADEAFF.

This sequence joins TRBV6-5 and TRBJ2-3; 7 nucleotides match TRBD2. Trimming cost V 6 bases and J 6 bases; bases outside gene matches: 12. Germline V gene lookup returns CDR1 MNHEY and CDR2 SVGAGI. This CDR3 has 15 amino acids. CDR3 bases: TGTGCCAGCAGCGTTTCGATTGGGACTATCGATACGCAGTATTTT. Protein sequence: CASSVSIGTIDTQYF.

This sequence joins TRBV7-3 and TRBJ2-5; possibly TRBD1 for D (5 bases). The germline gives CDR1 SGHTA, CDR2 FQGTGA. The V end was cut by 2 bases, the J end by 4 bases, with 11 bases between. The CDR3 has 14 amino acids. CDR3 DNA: TGTGCCAGCAGCTTAGTGGGGCGCGGAGAGACCCAGTACTTC. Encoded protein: CASSLVGRGETQYF.

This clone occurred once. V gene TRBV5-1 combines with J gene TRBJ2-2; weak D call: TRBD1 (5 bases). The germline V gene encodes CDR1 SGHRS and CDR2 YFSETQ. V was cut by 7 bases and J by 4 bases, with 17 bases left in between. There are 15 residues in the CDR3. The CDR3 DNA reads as TGCGCCAGCGAGTCAGGACCGCAGGGCACCGGGGAGCTGTTTTTT. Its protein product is CASESGPQGTGELFF.

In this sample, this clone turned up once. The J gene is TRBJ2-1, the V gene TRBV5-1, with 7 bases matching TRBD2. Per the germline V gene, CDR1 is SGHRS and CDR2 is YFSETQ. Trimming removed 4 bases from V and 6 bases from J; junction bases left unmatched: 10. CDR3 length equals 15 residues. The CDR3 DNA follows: TGCGCCAGCAGCCCCCGGGGGGTAGGAAGCAATGAGCAGTTCTTC. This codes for CASSPRGVGSNEQFF.

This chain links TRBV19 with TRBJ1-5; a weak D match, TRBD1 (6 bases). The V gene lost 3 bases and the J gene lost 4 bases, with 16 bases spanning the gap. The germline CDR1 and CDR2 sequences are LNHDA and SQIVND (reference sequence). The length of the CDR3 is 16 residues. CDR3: CASSILRTVDNQPQHF. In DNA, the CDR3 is TGTGCCAGTAGTATTTTAAGGACAGTCGATAATCAGCCCCAGCATTTT.

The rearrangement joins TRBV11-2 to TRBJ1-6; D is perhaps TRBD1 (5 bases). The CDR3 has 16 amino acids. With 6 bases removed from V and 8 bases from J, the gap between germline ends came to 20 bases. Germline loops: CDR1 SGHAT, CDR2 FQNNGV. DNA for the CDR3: TGTGCCAGCAGATCAGCTCAGGGTCGGGTGGATTCACCCCTCCACTTT. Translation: CASRSAQGRVDSPLHF.

The CDR3 DNA reads TGTGCCAGCAGTCGAGGTGAACGGAATCAGCCCCAGCATTTT. Encoded protein: CASSRGERNQPQHF. The chain employs TRBV6-5 and TRBJ1-5; D is unresolved. Germline V CDR1 and CDR2: MNHEY, SVGAGI. Trimming left V 5 bases short and J 4 bases short, with 12 bases between. The CDR3 covers 14 residues.

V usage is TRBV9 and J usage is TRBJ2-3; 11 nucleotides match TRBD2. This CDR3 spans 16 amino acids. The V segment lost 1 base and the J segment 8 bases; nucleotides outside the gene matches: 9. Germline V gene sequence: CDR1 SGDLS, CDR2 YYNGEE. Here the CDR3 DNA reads TGTGCCAGCAGCGTAATTAGCGGGGGGGCTTCGGGTACGCAGTATTTT. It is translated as CASSVISGGASGTQYF.

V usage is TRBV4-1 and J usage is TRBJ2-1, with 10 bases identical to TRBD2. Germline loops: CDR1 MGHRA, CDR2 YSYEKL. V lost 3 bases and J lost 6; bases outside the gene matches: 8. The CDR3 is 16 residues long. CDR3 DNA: TGCGCCAGCAGCCACTACTTAGCGGGGGGTATCAATGAGCAGTTCTTC. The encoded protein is CASSHYLAGGINEQFF.

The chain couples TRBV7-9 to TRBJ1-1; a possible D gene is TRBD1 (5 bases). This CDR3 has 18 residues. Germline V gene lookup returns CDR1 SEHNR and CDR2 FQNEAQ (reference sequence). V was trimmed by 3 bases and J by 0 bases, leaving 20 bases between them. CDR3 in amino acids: CASSFLVGGLALNTEAFF. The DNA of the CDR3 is TGTGCCAGCAGCTTTCTCGTCGGGGGGTTGGCCTTGAACACTGAAGCTTTCTTT.

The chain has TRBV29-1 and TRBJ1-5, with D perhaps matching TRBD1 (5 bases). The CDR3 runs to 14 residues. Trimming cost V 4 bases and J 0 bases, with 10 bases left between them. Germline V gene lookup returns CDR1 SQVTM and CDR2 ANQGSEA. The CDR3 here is CSVVEGYSNQPQHF. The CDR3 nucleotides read TGCAGCGTTGTGGAGGGGTATAGCAATCAGCCCCAGCATTTT.

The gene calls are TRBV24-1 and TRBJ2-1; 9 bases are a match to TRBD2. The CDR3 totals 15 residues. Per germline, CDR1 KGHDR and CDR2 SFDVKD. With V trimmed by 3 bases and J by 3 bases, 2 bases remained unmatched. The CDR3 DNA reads TGTGCCACCAGTGATCGACTAGCGGACTACAATGAGCAGTTCTTC. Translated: CATSDRLADYNEQFF.

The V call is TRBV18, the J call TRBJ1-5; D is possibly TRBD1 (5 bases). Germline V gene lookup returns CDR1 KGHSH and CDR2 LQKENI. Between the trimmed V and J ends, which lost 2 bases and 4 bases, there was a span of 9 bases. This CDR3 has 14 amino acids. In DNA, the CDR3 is TGTGCCAGCTCACCAAATGGGGGGAATCAGCCCCAGCATTTT. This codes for CASSPNGGNQPQHF.

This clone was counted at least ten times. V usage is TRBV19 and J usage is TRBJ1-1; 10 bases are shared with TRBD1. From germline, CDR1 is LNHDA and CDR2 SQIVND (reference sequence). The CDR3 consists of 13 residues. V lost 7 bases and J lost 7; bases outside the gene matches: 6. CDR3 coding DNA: TGTGCCAGTACCATCGGGGACAGGGGTGAAGCTTTCTTT. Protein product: CASTIGDRGEAFF.

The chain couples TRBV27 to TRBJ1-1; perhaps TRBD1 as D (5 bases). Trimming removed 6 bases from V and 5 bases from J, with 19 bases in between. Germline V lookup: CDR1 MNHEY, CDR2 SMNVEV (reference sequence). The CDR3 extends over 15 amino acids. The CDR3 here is CASSPETQGVTEAFF. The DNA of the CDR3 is TGTGCCAGCAGCCCTGAGACCCAGGGTGTTACTGAAGCTTTCTTT.

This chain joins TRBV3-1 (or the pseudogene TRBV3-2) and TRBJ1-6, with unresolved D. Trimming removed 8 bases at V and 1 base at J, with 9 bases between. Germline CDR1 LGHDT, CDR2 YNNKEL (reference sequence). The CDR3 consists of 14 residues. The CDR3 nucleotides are TGTGCCAGCGCCCGGAGGTCCTATAATTCACCCCTCCACTTT. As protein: CASARRSYNSPLHF.

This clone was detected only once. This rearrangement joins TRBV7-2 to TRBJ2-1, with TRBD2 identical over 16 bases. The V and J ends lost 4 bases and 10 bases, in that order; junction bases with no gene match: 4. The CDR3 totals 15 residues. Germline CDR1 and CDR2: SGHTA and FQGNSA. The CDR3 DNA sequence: TGTGCCAGCAGCTGGGGACTAGCGGGGGGGCTGGAGCAGTTCTTC. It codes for CASSWGLAGGLEQFF.

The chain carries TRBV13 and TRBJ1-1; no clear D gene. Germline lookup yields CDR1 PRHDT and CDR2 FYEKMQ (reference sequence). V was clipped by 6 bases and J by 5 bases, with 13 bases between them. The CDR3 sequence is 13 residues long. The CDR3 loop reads CASSESRGTEAFF. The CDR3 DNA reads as TGTGCCAGCAGTGAGAGCCGGGGAACTGAAGCTTTCTTT.